A selection of T cell receptor beta chains follows, all from one sample in a study of memory CD4+ T cells and cytomegalovirus serostatus. TCRdb keeps only in-frame clones here, not all; method: immunoSEQ multiplex PCR. The sample holds over 55,000 clones, over 75% seen once. The sequencing sample was made of memory CD4+ T cells from blood. All receptors come from an adult in good health and CMV-seronegative. Both conserved end residues are part of each CDR3. A D gene is named only where the DNA matches it firmly. Clone size, where shown, is once, few, many, or a class for clones that have expanded.

clone_size j_call v_call d_call cdr3_aa cdr3_nt
NA TRBJ2-4 TRBV4-2 NA CASSQDRKVGGQNIQYF TGTGCCAGCAGCCAAGATCGGAAGGTTGGGGGGCAAAACATTCAGTACTTC
NA TRBJ2-7 TRBV5-1 NA CASSLVGYEQYF TGCGCCAGCAGCTTGGTAGGGTACGAGCAGTACTTC
NA TRBJ1-1 TRBV5-3 NA CARSPHGEAFF TGTGCCAGAAGTCCCCACGGTGAAGCTTTCTTT
medium-sized TRBJ1-1 TRBV5-1 NA CASSPARLTEAFF TGCGCCAGCAGCCCAGCTAGGCTAACTGAAGCTTTCTTT
medium-sized TRBJ1-5 TRBV2 NA CASSLQGPHSNQPQHF TGTGCCAGCAGTTTGCAGGGACCGCATAGCAATCAGCCCCAGCATTTT
NA TRBJ1-1 TRBV6-5 NA CASSVRGLNTEAFF TGTGCCAGCAGTGTCAGGGGTCTGAACACTGAAGCTTTCTTT
NA TRBJ2-7 TRBV4-1 TRBD1 CASSKRDREYEQYF TGCGCCAGCAGTAAACGGGACAGGGAATACGAGCAGTACTTC
NA TRBJ2-3 TRBV11-2 TRBD2 CASSLRTSGGAYTDTQYF TGTGCCAGCAGCTTAAGGACTAGCGGGGGGGCATACACAGATACGCAGTATTTT
few TRBJ1-2 TRBV21-1 NA CASTTGRGHGYTF TGTGCCAGCACTACCGGCAGGGGTCACGGCTACACCTTC
NA TRBJ2-1 TRBV19 TRBD2 CASRPGWAGVPRSSYNEQFF TGTGCCAGTAGGCCGGGCTGGGCGGGGGTCCCCCGGAGCTCCTACAATGAGCAGTTCTTC
NA TRBJ1-6 TRBV18 TRBD1 CASSPTGDDNLPLHF TGTGCCAGCTCGCCGACAGGGGATGATAATTTACCCCTCCACTTT
NA TRBJ1-4 TRBV19 NA CASSPRTARGARKLFF TGTGCCAGTAGTCCCCGGACGGCCCGGGGGGCTCGGAAACTGTTTTTT
NA TRBJ1-2 TRBV6-4 NA CASSESSGAGYGYTF TGTGCCAGCAGTGAGAGTTCAGGGGCCGGCTATGGCTACACCTTC
NA TRBJ2-5 TRBV7-3 TRBD1 CASSITGGSETQYF TGTGCCAGCAGCATTACAGGGGGATCGGAGACCCAGTACTTC
NA TRBJ1-4 TRBV21-1 NA CASSKGPGCTATNEKLFF TGTGCCAGCAGCAAAGGCCCGGGATGTACTGCAACTAATGAAAAACTGTTTTTT
NA TRBJ1-3 TRBV7-9 NA CASSTTGGNTIYF TGTGCCAGCAGCACCACAGGGGGAAACACCATATATTTT
NA TRBJ2-3 TRBV5-1 TRBD2 CASSSGLVSTDTQYF TGCGCCAGCAGCTCCGGACTAGTATCCACAGATACGCAGTATTTT
NA TRBJ1-2 TRBV28 NA CASSSGQGFGYTF TGTGCCAGCAGTTCGGGGCAGGGATTTGGCTACACCTTC
once TRBJ2-7 TRBV28 NA CASSLSGARREQYF TGTGCCAGCAGTTTGTCCGGGGCCCGACGGGAGCAGTACTTC
NA TRBJ2-7 TRBV15 TRBD1 CATSRVGQGVGEQYF TGTGCCACCAGCAGAGTAGGACAGGGGGTTGGCGAGCAGTACTTC
NA TRBJ2-7 TRBV5-1 TRBD1 CASSGGTGPYEQYF TGCGCCAGCAGCGGAGGGACAGGACCCTACGAGCAGTACTTC
NA TRBJ2-6 TRBV7-2 NA CASSLRSGTGANVLTF TGTGCCAGCAGCTTGAGGTCCGGGACTGGGGCCAACGTCCTGACTTTC
NA TRBJ2-2 TRBV2 TRBD1 CASSDPRGQGPTGELFF TGTGCCAGCAGCGACCCCCGGGGACAGGGACCCACCGGGGAGCTGTTTTTT
once TRBJ1-2 TRBV7-9 NA CASSKMEGYGYTF TGTGCCAGCAGCAAGATGGAGGGCTATGGCTACACCTTC
NA TRBJ1-4 TRBV5-4 TRBD1 CASSVGQGEKLFF TGTGCCAGCAGCGTGGGACAGGGGGAAAAACTGTTTTTT
NA TRBJ2-7 TRBV28 NA CASSSISGATYEQYF TGTGCCAGCAGTTCTATTAGCGGAGCTACCTACGAGCAGTACTTC
NA TRBJ1-2 TRBV4-1 NA CASSQDGGEAGYTF TGCGCCAGCAGCCAAGATGGGGGGGAGGCTGGCTACACCTTC
NA TRBJ2-7 TRBV6-1 TRBD2 CASIPTSGGSYEQYF TGTGCCAGCATTCCGACTAGCGGGGGCTCCTACGAGCAGTACTTC
NA TRBJ2-1 TRBV5-1 NA CASSPGDGAYNEQFF TGCGCCAGCAGCCCGGGGGACGGGGCCTACAATGAGCAGTTCTTC
NA TRBJ2-2 TRBV27 NA CASSFAPNTGELFF TGTGCCAGCAGTTTTGCCCCGAACACCGGGGAGCTGTTTTTT
NA TRBJ2-3 TRBV10-3 NA CAISGQGTDTQYF TGTGCCATCAGTGGCCAAGGCACAGATACGCAGTATTTT
few TRBJ2-5 TRBV4-1 TRBD2 CASRGGLAGEETQYF TGCGCCAGCCGAGGCGGACTAGCGGGGGAAGAGACCCAGTACTTC
NA TRBJ1-1 TRBV5-4 TRBD1 CASSFPGGLTEAFF TGTGCCAGCAGCTTCCCAGGGGGGCTCACTGAAGCTTTCTTT
NA TRBJ1-4 TRBV4-1 TRBD1 CASSQSGTGTEKLFF TGCGCCAGCAGCCAATCCGGGACAGGGACCGAAAAACTGTTTTTT
NA TRBJ2-7 TRBV6-1 TRBD2 CASSPGGSGGYEQYF TGTGCCAGCAGTCCCGGGGGTAGCGGGGGCTACGAGCAGTACTTC
NA TRBJ2-2 TRBV6-5 NA CASSPPVGELFF TGTGCCAGCAGTCCCCCGGTCGGGGAGCTGTTTTTT
NA TRBJ2-2 TRBV5-5 NA CASSLAAVSGTGELFF TGTGCCAGCAGCTTGGCTGCAGTCTCCGGAACCGGGGAGCTGTTTTTT
NA TRBJ1-5 TRBV19 NA CASNGDHGTNQPQHF TGTGCCAGTAATGGAGATCACGGAACAAATCAGCCCCAGCATTTT
NA TRBJ2-7 TRBV10-3 TRBD2 CAISERLRGTSGTTVSEQYF TGTGCCATCAGTGAGAGGTTGAGGGGAACTAGCGGGACGACCGTCAGCGAGCAGTACTTC
NA TRBJ2-1 TRBV28 TRBD2 CASRLGGLAGNEQFF TGTGCCAGCAGACTCGGGGGACTAGCGGGCAATGAGCAGTTCTTC
NA TRBJ2-7 TRBV9 TRBD2 CASSSHSGTSTFEQYF TGTGCCAGCAGCTCACACTCCGGGACTAGTACTTTCGAGCAGTACTTC
NA TRBJ1-1 TRBV27 NA CASRPLGKVRNTEAFF TGTGCCAGCAGGCCGCTGGGAAAGGTTCGGAACACTGAAGCTTTCTTT
once TRBJ1-4 TRBV19 NA CASSTHRVANEKLFF TGTGCCAGTAGTACCCACAGGGTGGCTAATGAAAAACTGTTTTTT
NA TRBJ2-7 TRBV11-2 NA CASSLSSLRSYEQYF TGTGCCAGCAGCTTATCGTCTTTGCGCTCCTACGAGCAGTACTTC
NA TRBJ2-2 TRBV2 TRBD1 CASSETGARTGELFF TGTGCCAGCAGTGAAACAGGGGCGAGAACCGGGGAGCTGTTTTTT
NA TRBJ1-1 TRBV7-2 NA CASSLDISATEAFF TGTGCCAGCAGCTTAGACATATCAGCCACTGAAGCTTTCTTT
NA TRBJ1-2 TRBV28 NA CASSPRSPPNYGYTF TGTGCCAGCAGCCCTCGTTCCCCCCCTAACTATGGCTACACCTTC
NA TRBJ2-7 TRBV5-6 NA CASSLAQSSYEQYF TGTGCCAGCAGCTTGGCTCAGAGCTCCTACGAGCAGTACTTC
NA TRBJ2-7 TRBV5-1 NA CASSPLGGSAYEQYF TGCGCCAGCAGCCCACTCGGGGGATCCGCCTACGAGCAGTACTTC
NA TRBJ2-1 TRBV28 TRBD2 CATQSAGGGLYEQFF TGTGCCACCCAATCTGCGGGGGGGGGTTTGTATGAGCAGTTCTTC
NA TRBJ2-7 TRBV6-1 NA CASSEPPRFQYF TGTGCCAGCAGTGAACCCCCGCGGTTTCAGTACTTC
NA TRBJ2-4 TRBV14 NA CASSPNRRGVIQYF TGTGCCAGCAGCCCTAACCGCAGGGGGGTTATTCAGTACTTC
NA TRBJ2-7 TRBV7-2 TRBD1 CASSFTGTDEQYF TGTGCCAGCAGCTTCACCGGGACAGATGAGCAGTACTTC
NA TRBJ1-1 TRBV6-1 NA CASIKSGGKNTEAFF TGTGCCAGCATCAAAAGCGGGGGGAAAAACACTGAAGCTTTCTTT
NA TRBJ2-1 TRBV5-8 NA CASSRRTSSSYNEQFF TGTGCCAGCAGCCGAAGGACGTCAAGCTCCTACAATGAGCAGTTCTTC
NA TRBJ2-7 TRBV28 NA CASRSGQTISYEQYF TGTGCCAGCAGGTCTGGGCAAACCATCTCCTACGAGCAGTACTTC
NA TRBJ2-2 TRBV27 NA CASSPKSGGELFF TGTGCCAGCAGTCCGAAATCGGGCGGGGAGCTGTTTTTT
NA TRBJ1-1 TRBV5-4 NA CASSLDGSEAFF TGTGCCAGCAGCTTGGACGGCTCTGAAGCTTTCTTT
few TRBJ1-1 TRBV2 TRBD1 CASSGQGNTEAFF TGTGCCAGCAGCGGACAGGGGAACACTGAAGCTTTCTTT